The 10 T cell receptor beta chains given below trace back to one sample, sequenced in a study of quantifying T cell responses using KT2 cells. Study background: Reverse transcription used primers in the TCR alpha and beta constant regions.

The cDNA 3' end received a ligated oligonucleotide with a UMI. An equimolar mix of RC1.1 and RC1.2 primed the beta chain across TRBC1 and TRBC2. TCRdb re-called the UMI-ligation and nested PCR reads with MiXCR, one entry per CDR3 protein. The repertoire has approximately 60,000 distinct CDR3 sequences, 12% of them found once; the top ten carry around a tenth. The material sequenced was PBMCs spiked with cells of the T cell clone KT2. The receptors originated from a human donor.

This clonotype has at least ten counts. The rearrangement joins TRBV27 to TRBJ1-1; D is unresolved. The CDR3 is made up of 14 amino acids. V lost 4 bases to trimming and J lost 6 bases, with 15 bases between them. The germline V gene encodes CDR1 MNHEY and CDR2 SMNVEV (reference sequence). CDR3 residues: CASSWAQTVPEAFF. CDR3 bases: TGTGCCAGCAGTTGGGCGCAGACTGTCCCTGAAGCTTTCTTT.

Ten or more counts support this clonotype. The gene calls are TRBV6-4 and TRBJ1-1; D call uncertain. Looked up from germline, CDR1 is MRHNA and CDR2 is SNTAGT. CDR3 size: 14 residues. V was pared by 5 bases and J by 1 base, with 11 bases between. The CDR3 reads CASSLNSENTEAFF. In DNA, the CDR3 is TGTGCCAGCAGTCTAAACTCGGAGAACACTGAAGCTTTCTTT.

This sequence joins TRBV6-5 and TRBJ1-2, with TRBD1 matching 7 bases. The CDR3 loop spans 13 amino acids. V lost 5 bases and J lost 4; bases outside the gene matches: 4. Germline CDR1 is MNHEY and CDR2 is SVGAGI. The CDR3 is CASSKGQAYGYTF. The CDR3 DNA follows: TGTGCCAGCAGTAAAGGACAGGCCTATGGCTACACCTTC.

The V gene is TRBV2, the J gene TRBJ1-2, with D possibly matching TRBD1 (5 bases). The CDR3 has 11 amino acids. Trimming took 8 bases from V and 2 from J, leaving 6 bases between them. Germline V gene data show CDR1 as SNHLY and CDR2 as FYNNEI. The CDR3 coding sequence is TGTGCCAGCCGGGACAACTATGGCTACACCTTC. This translates into CASRDNYGYTF.

The chain's CDR3 is CASSAGTNTGELFF. The DNA of the CDR3 is TGCGCCAGCAGCGCCGGGACAAACACCGGGGAGCTGTTTTTT. V and J are TRBV5-1 and TRBJ2-2; possible D gene TRBD1, 6 bases. V was cut by 4 bases and J by 2 bases, with 9 bases left in between. The germline V gene encodes CDR1 SGHRS and CDR2 YFSETQ. The CDR3 loop spans 14 amino acids.

This clonotype was found once. This chain connects TRBV5-1 to TRBJ2-1; D might be TRBD1 (6 bases). V lost 2 bases to trimming and J lost 4 bases, with 13 bases between them. Per germline, CDR1 SGHRS and CDR2 YFSETQ. The CDR3 has 15 amino acids. CDR3 residues: CASSFSDRIYNEQFF. As DNA, the CDR3 is TGCGCCAGCAGCTTCTCAGACAGGATATACAATGAGCAGTTCTTC.

This clonotype was recorded a few times. The chain carries TRBV2 and TRBJ1-4; D remains ambiguous. Trimming pared 1 base from V and 3 bases from J, leaving 9 bases between. This CDR3 contains 15 residues. Germline V lookup: CDR1 SNHLY, CDR2 FYNNEI. In DNA, the CDR3 is TGTGCCAGCAGTGAAGACGGGCAGGCTAATGAAAAACTGTTTTTT. As protein: CASSEDGQANEKLFF.

The gene calls are TRBV20-1 and TRBJ1-3, with no clear D. Germline V gives CDR1 DFQATT, CDR2 SNEGSKA (reference sequence). The CDR3 is 14 amino acids. V lost 2 bases, J lost 2 bases, and 10 bases lay in between. CDR3 sequence reads: CSARIIQPGNTIYF. CDR3 DNA: TGCAGTGCTAGAATTATACAACCTGGAAACACCATATATTTT.

This clonotype occurred a few times. The genes are TRBV29-1 and TRBJ2-1; tentatively, D is TRBD2 (6 bases). V was shortened by 4 bases and J by 10 bases, with 11 bases between the two germline ends. CDR1 SQVTM and CDR2 ANQGSEA come from the germline V gene. The CDR3 has 11 amino acids. The CDR3 nucleotides are TGCAGCGTTGGTCTAGCGCGGGAGCAGTTCTTC. Its protein is CSVGLAREQFF.

The V gene is TRBV9, the J gene TRBJ2-1, with TRBD2 matching 7 bases. CDR3 length: 15 residues. With 0 bases clipped from V and 6 bases from J, the junction kept 6 bases outside the gene matches. The V gene's germline CDR1 is SGDLS and CDR2 YYNGEE. CDR3 bases: TGTGCCAGCAGCGTAGTGGCGGGGAGGGGCAATGAGCAGTTCTTC. As protein: CASSVVAGRGNEQFF.